These 24 T cell receptor beta chains share one sample of origin, sequenced in a study of blood T cell repertoires in COVID-19. Assay used: immunoSEQ multiplex PCR; TCRdb lists only in-frame clones, some missing. The table includes 150,000 to 200,000 clones, over 75% detected once. The sample taken for sequencing was PBMCs or T cells enriched from blood (not recorded which). The origin of the receptors is a woman between 18 and 29 years old who had recovered from COVID-19.

This sequence joins TRBV28 and TRBJ2-7; a weak D match, TRBD2 (6 bases). This CDR3 region has 12 residues. Germline CDR1 reads MDHEN; CDR2 reads SYDVKM. V gave up 7 bases and J gave up 9 bases, with 16 bases separating them. The CDR3 nucleotides are TGTGCCAGCACGTCGACTAGTTTCGTGCAGTACTTC. Translating it yields CASTSTSFVQYF.

The CDR3 reads CASSQGGGGGYEQYF. The CDR3 coding sequence is TGTGCCAGCAGCCAAGGCGGAGGGGGGGGATACGAGCAGTACTTC. J is TRBJ2-7 and V is TRBV3-1 (or the pseudogene TRBV3-2); the D gene is possibly TRBD2 (7 bases). This CDR3 comprises 15 residues. The V end was cut by 1 base, the J end by 4 bases, with 14 bases between. CDR1 and CDR2 (germline): LGHDT, YNNKEL (reference sequence).

J is TRBJ2-2 and V is TRBV5-1; 8 nucleotides align to TRBD2. This CDR3 has 16 amino acids. The V gene's germline CDR1 is SGHRS and CDR2 YFSETQ. Trimming at V came to 1 base and at J to 1 base, leaving 3 bases not matched to a gene. The CDR3 loop reads CASSLPTSGNTGELFF. CDR3 DNA sequence: TGCGCCAGCAGCTTGCCCACTAGCGGGAACACCGGGGAGCTGTTTTTT.

This clone has just one count. The rearrangement links TRBV6-5 to TRBJ2-5; the D gene is possibly TRBD2 (6 bases). The CDR3 has 12 residues. Trimming stripped 7 bases from V and 1 base from J, with 7 bases between. Germline lookup yields CDR1 MNHEY and CDR2 SVGAGI. The DNA of the CDR3 is TGTGCCAGCACCGGGAGCCAAGAGACCCAGTACTTC. Translation: CASTGSQETQYF.

The chain links TRBV18 to TRBJ2-1; D remains ambiguous. CDR3 size: 13 residues. Germline V gene data show CDR1 as KGHSH and CDR2 as LQKENI. Trimming left V 1 base short and J 8 bases short, with 9 bases between. The CDR3 loop reads CASSPRSPDEQFF. The CDR3 nucleotides are TGTGCCAGCTCACCACGGTCTCCGGATGAGCAGTTCTTC.

The V call is TRBV5-4, the J call TRBJ2-1, with 14 bases fitting TRBD2. V was pared by 4 bases and J by 6 bases, with 6 bases of the junction left unmatched. This CDR3 contains 16 residues. The germline gives CDR1 SGHNT, CDR2 YYREEE (reference sequence). CDR3 region: CASSPLGTSGSNEQFF. In nucleotides, the CDR3 is TGTGCCAGCAGCCCGCTCGGGACTAGCGGGAGCAATGAGCAGTTCTTC.

The chain uses TRBV7-8 and TRBJ2-3; D is possibly TRBD1 (5 bases). CDR1 is SGHVS, CDR2 FQNEAQ, per germline. The CDR3 totals 14 residues. Trimming removed 7 bases at V and 0 bases at J, with 11 bases between. The CDR3 loop reads CASTPGHSTDTQYF. Here the CDR3 DNA reads TGTGCCAGCACCCCAGGGCACAGCACAGATACGCAGTATTTT.

The chain combines TRBV6-5 with TRBJ1-1; maybe TRBD1 (5 bases). V was shortened by 3 bases and J by 7 bases, with 9 bases between the two germline ends. This CDR3 contains 12 residues. The germline V gene has CDR1 MNHEY and CDR2 SVGAGI. CDR3 protein: CASSYRTGEAFF. CDR3 bases: TGTGCCAGCAGTTATCGAACAGGTGAAGCTTTCTTT.

The rearrangement uses TRBV30 and TRBJ2-7, with 8 bases lining up with TRBD2. Germline assignment: CDR1 GTSNPN and CDR2 SVGIG (reference sequence). CDR3 length: 13 amino acids. The junction had 10 bases not matched to a gene; V was cut back by 8 bases and J by 4 bases. CDR3 bases: TGTGCCAGCTCTCTGAGCGGGAGATACGAGCAGTACTTC. It codes for CASSLSGRYEQYF.

The rearrangement links TRBV4-3 to TRBJ2-2; no definite D call. CDR1 LGHNA and CDR2 YSLEER come from the germline V gene. The CDR3 runs 14 residues. Trimming cost V 0 bases and J 5 bases, with 7 bases left between them. In nucleotides, the CDR3 is TGCGCCAGCAGCCAAGATACAGTGACCGGGGAGCTGTTTTTT. Encoded protein: CASSQDTVTGELFF.

The chain combines TRBV5-1 with TRBJ2-1, with 8 bases matching TRBD2. The CDR3 covers 17 residues. CDR1 SGHRS and CDR2 YFSETQ come from the germline V gene. The V and J ends lost 4 bases and 4 bases, in that order; junction bases with no gene match: 13. The CDR3 DNA reads TGCGCCAGCAGCAGACAAAGAGCGGGAGTGGGTTACAATGAGCAGTTCTTC. It encodes CASSRQRAGVGYNEQFF.

The chain carries TRBV28 and TRBJ2-3; TRBD2 matches at 11 bases. Germline V gene data show CDR1 as MDHEN and CDR2 as SYDVKM. The CDR3 length is 18 residues. V shed 7 bases, J shed 5 bases, and the junction held 17 bases outside the gene matches. CDR3 nucleotide sequence: TGTGCCAGCACCTCGGTTCTAGCGGGAGGACCCTCTGGAGATACGCAGTATTTT. Translating it yields CASTSVLAGGPSGDTQYF.

This clone was detected only a few times. The gene calls are TRBV24-1 and TRBJ1-5, with TRBD1 matching 7 bases. V trimming: 3 bases; J trimming: 7 bases; junction bases outside the gene matches: 8. This CDR3 has 15 residues. The germline V gene has CDR1 KGHDR and CDR2 SFDVKD. The chain's CDR3 is CATSDHPHRGQPQHF. CDR3 DNA sequence: TGTGCCACCAGTGATCACCCGCACAGGGGACAGCCCCAGCATTTT.

The V gene is TRBV19, the J gene TRBJ2-4, with unresolved D. Trimming cost V 4 bases and J 7 bases, with 5 bases left between them. This CDR3 is 11 amino acids long. CDR1 is LNHDA, CDR2 SQIVND, per germline (reference sequence). In DNA, the CDR3 is TGTGCCAGTAGTAACTTGAACATTCAGTACTTC. This gives the protein CASSNLNIQYF.

This rearrangement joins TRBV6-5 to TRBJ2-1; D possibly corresponds to TRBD1 (6 bases). CDR1 is MNHEY and CDR2 is SVGAGI in the germline V gene. The CDR3 sequence is 14 residues long. V lost 5 bases, J lost 0 bases, and 8 bases lay in between. The CDR3 spells CASSPQGSYNEQFF. The CDR3 DNA sequence: TGTGCCAGCAGTCCACAGGGCTCCTACAATGAGCAGTTCTTC.

The chain links TRBV5-6 to TRBJ2-1; 9 bases are a match to TRBD1. V shed 5 bases and J 5 bases; nucleotides not matched to a gene: 11. This CDR3 is built from 16 residues. Germline-derived CDR1 and CDR2 are SGHDT and YYEEEE. CDR3 loop: CASRTGQGIVHNEQFF. DNA of the CDR3: TGTGCCAGCAGAACTGGACAGGGGATTGTCCACAATGAGCAGTTCTTC.

The chain uses TRBV7-9 and TRBJ2-1; 9 bases line up with TRBD2. Germline V gives CDR1 SEHNR, CDR2 FQNEAQ (reference sequence). Germline trimming cut 1 base from V and 4 bases from J; bases unmatched to any gene: 5. This CDR3 region has 16 residues. CDR3 coding DNA: TGTGCCAGCAGCTTAGGTTCAGCGGGAGGTTACAATGAGCAGTTCTTC. This codes for CASSLGSAGGYNEQFF. The complete variable domain, with remaining parts taken from reference TRBV7-9 and TRBJ2-1, reads DTGVSQNPRHKITKRGQNVTFRCDPISEHNRLYWYRQTLGQGPEFLTYFQNEAQLEKSRLLSDRFSAERPKGSFSTLEIQRTEQGDSAMYLCASSLGSAGGYNEQFFGPGTRLTVL.

The chain has TRBV19 and TRBJ1-2, with 7 nucleotides matching TRBD1. V trimming: 7 bases; J trimming: 0 bases; junction bases outside the gene matches: 8. Germline values: CDR1 LNHDA, CDR2 SQIVND (reference sequence). The CDR3 has 15 amino acids. CDR3 coding DNA: TGTGCCAGTAAGGACAGGCTATCAGCTAACTATGGCTACACCTTC. This sequence encodes CASKDRLSANYGYTF.

The chain recombines TRBV4-3 with TRBJ1-6; D ambiguous. Germline V CDR1 and CDR2: LGHNA, YSLEER. The V end lost 1 base, the J end lost 10 bases, and 11 bases lay between the germline ends. This CDR3 contains 14 residues. CDR3 DNA sequence: TGCGCCAGCAGCCAAGGGGCTCTCTTCTCACCCCTCCACTTT. As protein: CASSQGALFSPLHF.

J is TRBJ2-1 and V is TRBV28; D might be TRBD2 (6 bases). Trimming removed 9 bases at V and 15 bases at J, with 15 bases between. CDR3 length: 10 amino acids. The germline V gene encodes CDR1 MDHEN and CDR2 SYDVKM. The DNA for the CDR3 is TGTGCCAGTCCTCTCGGGGGTGGGTTCTTC. It encodes CASPLGGGFF.

The chain combines TRBV7-9 with TRBJ2-7, with D uncertain. V dropped 5 bases and J dropped 1 base, with 9 bases sitting between them. This CDR3 comprises 13 residues. Per the germline V gene, CDR1 is SEHNR and CDR2 is FQNEAQ (reference sequence). Here the CDR3 reads CASSPRVSYEQYF. For the CDR3, the DNA is TGTGCCAGCAGCCCCCGGGTTTCCTACGAGCAGTACTTC.

V usage is TRBV5-1 and J usage is TRBJ2-5, with 8 bases fitting TRBD2. V gave up 5 bases and J gave up 4 bases; unmatched junction bases: 7. CDR1 and CDR2 from the germline V gene are SGHRS and YFSETQ. The CDR3 has 14 residues. The CDR3, as DNA: TGCGCCAGCAGTAAAGCGGGAGCAAGAGAGACCCAGTACTTC. The encoded protein is CASSKAGARETQYF.

This chain joins TRBV4-1 and TRBJ2-7, with TRBD1 as a possible D gene (6 bases). The V gene's germline CDR1 is MGHRA and CDR2 YSYEKL. V lost 4 bases, J lost 1 base, and 20 bases lay in between. This CDR3 is 17 amino acids long. CDR3: CASSPPAGTHNSYEQYF. CDR3 nucleotide sequence: TGCGCCAGCAGCCCTCCCGCTGGGACACACAATTCCTACGAGCAGTACTTC.

V is TRBV5-4 and J is TRBJ2-2, with 9 bases that match TRBD2. Per the germline V gene, CDR1 is SGHNT and CDR2 is YYREEE (reference sequence). The CDR3 runs to 15 residues. With 5 bases clipped from V and 6 bases from J, the junction kept 8 bases outside the gene matches. CDR3 loop: CASRAASGTPGELFF. CDR3 DNA: TGTGCCAGCAGGGCCGCTAGCGGGACGCCCGGGGAGCTGTTTTTT. Full variable domain (outside the CDR3, taken from reference TRBV5-4 and TRBJ2-2): ETGVTQSPTHLIKTRGQQVTLRCSSQSGHNTVSWYQQALGQGPQFIFQYYREEENGRGNFPPRFSGLQFPNYSSELNVNALELDDSALYLCASRAASGTPGELFFGEGSRLTVL.